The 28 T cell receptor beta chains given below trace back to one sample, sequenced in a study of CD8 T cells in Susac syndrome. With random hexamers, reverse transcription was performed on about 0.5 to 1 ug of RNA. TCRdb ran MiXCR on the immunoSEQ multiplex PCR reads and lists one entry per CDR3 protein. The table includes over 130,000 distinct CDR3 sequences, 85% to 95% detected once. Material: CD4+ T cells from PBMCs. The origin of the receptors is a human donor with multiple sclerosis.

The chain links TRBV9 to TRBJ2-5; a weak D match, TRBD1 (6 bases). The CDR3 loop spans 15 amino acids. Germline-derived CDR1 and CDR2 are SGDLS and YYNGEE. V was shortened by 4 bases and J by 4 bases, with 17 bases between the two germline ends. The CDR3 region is CASSPYHRASETQYF. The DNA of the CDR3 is TGTGCCAGCAGCCCGTACCACAGGGCTTCAGAGACCCAGTACTTC.

For the CDR3, the DNA is TGCAGTGCTAATAGGGTCGAATACGAGCAGTACTTC. Translated: CSANRVEYEQYF. This sequence joins TRBV20-1 and TRBJ2-7, with D unresolved. The germline CDR1 and CDR2 sequences are DFQATT and SNEGSKA (reference sequence). The V gene lost 4 bases and the J gene lost 4 bases, with 11 bases spanning the gap. CDR3 length equals 12 residues.

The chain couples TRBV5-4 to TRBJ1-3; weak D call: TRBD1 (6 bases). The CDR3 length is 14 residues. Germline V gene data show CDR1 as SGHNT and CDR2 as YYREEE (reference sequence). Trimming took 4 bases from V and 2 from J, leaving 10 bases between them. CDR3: CASSMWTAGNTIYF. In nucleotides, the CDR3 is TGTGCCAGCAGCATGTGGACAGCTGGAAACACCATATATTTT. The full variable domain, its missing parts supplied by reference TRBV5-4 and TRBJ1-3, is ETGVTQSPTHLIKTRGQQVTLRCSSQSGHNTVSWYQQALGQGPQFIFQYYREEENGRGNFPPRFSGLQFPNYSSELNVNALELDDSALYLCASSMWTAGNTIYFGEGSWLTVV.

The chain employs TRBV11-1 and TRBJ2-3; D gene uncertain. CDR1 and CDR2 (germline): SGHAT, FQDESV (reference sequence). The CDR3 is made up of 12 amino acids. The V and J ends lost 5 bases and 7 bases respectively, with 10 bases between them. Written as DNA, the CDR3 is TGTGCCAGCAGCCTCATCGAAAATACGCAGTATTTT. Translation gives CASSLIENTQYF. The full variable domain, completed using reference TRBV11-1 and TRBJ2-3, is EAEVAQSPRYKITEKSQAVAFWCDPISGHATLYWYRQILGQGPELLVQFQDESVVDDSQLPKDRFSAERLKGVDSTLKIQPAELGDSAMYLCASSLIENTQYFGPGTRLTVL.

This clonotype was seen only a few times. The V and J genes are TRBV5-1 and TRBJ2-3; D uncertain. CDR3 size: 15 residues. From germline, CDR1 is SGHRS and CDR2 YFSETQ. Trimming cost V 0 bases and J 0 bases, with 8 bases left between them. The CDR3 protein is CASSLAAGSTDTQYF. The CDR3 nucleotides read TGCGCCAGCAGCTTGGCCGCCGGGAGCACAGATACGCAGTATTTT.

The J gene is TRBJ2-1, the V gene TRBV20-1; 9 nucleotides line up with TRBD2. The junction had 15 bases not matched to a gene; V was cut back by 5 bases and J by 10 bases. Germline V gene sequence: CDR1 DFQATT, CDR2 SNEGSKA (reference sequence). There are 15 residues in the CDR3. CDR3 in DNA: TGCAGTGCTGGGAAAGCGGGAGGTACCTTGGGGGAGCAGTTCTTC. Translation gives CSAGKAGGTLGEQFF.

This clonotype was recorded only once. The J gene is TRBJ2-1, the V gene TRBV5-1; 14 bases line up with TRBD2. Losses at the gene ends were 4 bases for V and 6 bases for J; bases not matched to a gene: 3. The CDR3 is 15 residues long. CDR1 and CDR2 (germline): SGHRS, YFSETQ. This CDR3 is CASSPGLAGVNEQFF. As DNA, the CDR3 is TGCGCCAGCAGCCCGGGACTAGCGGGAGTCAATGAGCAGTTCTTC.

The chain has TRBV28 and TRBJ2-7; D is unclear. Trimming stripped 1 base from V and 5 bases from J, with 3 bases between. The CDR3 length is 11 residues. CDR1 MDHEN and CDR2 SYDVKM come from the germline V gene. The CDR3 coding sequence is TGTGCCAGCAGTTTATCCCACGAGCAGTACTTC. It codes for CASSLSHEQYF.

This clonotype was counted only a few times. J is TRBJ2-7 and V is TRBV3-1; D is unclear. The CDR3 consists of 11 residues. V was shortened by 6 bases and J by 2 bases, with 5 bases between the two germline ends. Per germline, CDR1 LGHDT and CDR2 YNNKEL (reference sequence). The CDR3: CASRGPYEQYF. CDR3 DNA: TGTGCCAGCAGGGGTCCCTACGAGCAGTACTTC.

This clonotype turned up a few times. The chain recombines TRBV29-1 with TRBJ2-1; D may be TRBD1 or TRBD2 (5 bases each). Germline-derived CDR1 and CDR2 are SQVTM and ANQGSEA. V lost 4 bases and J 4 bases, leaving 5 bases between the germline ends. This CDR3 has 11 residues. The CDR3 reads CSVGGYNEQFF. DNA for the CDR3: TGCAGCGTTGGGGGGTACAATGAGCAGTTCTTC.

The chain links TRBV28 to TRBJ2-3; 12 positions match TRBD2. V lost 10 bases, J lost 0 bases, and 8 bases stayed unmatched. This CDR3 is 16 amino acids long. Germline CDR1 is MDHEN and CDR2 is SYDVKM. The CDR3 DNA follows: TGTGCCACCAAACAGACTAGCGGGAGAAGCACAGATACGCAGTATTTT. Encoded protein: CATKQTSGRSTDTQYF.

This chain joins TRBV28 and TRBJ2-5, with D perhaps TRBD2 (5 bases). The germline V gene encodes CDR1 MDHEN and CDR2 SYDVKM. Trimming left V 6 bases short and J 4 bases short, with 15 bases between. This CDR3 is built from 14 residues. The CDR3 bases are TGTGCCAGCAGACCTGCTAGCTTAGGAGAGACCCAGTACTTC. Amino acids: CASRPASLGETQYF.

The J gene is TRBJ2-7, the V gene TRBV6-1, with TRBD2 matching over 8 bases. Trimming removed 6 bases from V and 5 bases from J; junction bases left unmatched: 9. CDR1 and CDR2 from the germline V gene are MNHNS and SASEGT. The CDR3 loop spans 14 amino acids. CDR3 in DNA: TGTGCCAGCAGAACGGGACTAGTGGTCGACGAGCAGTACTTC. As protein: CASRTGLVVDEQYF.

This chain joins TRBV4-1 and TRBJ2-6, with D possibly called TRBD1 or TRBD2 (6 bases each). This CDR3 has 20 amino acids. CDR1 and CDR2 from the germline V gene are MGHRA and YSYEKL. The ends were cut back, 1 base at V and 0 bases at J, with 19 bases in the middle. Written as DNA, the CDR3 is TGCGCCAGCAGCCAAGTTGGTCTCGGGGGCCAGCACTCTGGGGCCAACGTCCTGACTTTC. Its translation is CASSQVGLGGQHSGANVLTF.

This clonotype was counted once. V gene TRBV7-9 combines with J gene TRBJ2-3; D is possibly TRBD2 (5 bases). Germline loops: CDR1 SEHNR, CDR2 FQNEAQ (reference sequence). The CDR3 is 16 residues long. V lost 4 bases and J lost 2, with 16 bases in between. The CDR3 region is CASSSGLAGVTDTQYF. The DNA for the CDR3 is TGTGCCAGCAGCTCAGGATTGGCGGGTGTCACAGATACGCAGTATTTT.

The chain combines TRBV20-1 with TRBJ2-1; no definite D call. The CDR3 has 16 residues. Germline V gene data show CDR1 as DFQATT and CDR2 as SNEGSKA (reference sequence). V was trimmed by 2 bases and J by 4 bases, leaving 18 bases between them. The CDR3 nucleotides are TGCAGTGCTAGACATCTACTTACTGCACTTTACAATGAGCAGTTCTTC. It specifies CSARHLLTALYNEQFF.

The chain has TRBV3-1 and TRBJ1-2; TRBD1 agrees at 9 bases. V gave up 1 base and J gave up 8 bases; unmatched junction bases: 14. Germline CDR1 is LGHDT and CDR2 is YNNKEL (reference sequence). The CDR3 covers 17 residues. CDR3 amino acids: CASSQGRTGAKIGGYTF. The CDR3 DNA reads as TGTGCCAGCAGCCAAGGTCGGACAGGGGCAAAAATCGGAGGCTACACCTTC.

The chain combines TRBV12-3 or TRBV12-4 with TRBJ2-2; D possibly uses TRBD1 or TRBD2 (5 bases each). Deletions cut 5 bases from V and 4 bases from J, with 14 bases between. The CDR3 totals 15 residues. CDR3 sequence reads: CASSPNSGSTGELFF. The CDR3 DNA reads TGTGCCAGCAGTCCCAACTCAGGGAGCACCGGGGAGCTGTTTTTT.

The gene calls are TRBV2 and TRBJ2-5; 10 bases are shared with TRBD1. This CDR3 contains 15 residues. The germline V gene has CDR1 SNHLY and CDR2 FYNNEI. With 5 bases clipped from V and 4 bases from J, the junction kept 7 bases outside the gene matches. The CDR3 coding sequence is TGTGCCAGCAGTTTATCGGACAGGGGGGGAGAGACCCAGTACTTC. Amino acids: CASSLSDRGGETQYF.

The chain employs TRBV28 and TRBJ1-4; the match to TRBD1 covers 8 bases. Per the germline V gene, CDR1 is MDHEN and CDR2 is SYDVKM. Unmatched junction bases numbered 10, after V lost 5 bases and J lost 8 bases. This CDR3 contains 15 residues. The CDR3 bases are TGTGCCAGCAGTCTGGGGGGGACAGGAACCGAAAAACTGTTTTTT. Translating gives CASSLGGTGTEKLFF.

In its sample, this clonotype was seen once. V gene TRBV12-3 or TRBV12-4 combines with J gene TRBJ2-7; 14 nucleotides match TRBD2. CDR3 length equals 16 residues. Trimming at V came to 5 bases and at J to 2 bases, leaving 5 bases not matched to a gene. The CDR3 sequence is CASSVGGLAGAYEQYF. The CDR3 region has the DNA TGTGCCAGCAGTGTAGGGGGACTAGCGGGGGCCTACGAGCAGTACTTC.

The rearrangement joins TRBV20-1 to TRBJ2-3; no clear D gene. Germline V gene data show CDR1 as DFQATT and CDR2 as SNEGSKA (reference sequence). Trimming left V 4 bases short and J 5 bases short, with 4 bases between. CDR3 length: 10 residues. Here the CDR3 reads CSANEDTQYF. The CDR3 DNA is TGCAGTGCTAACGAAGATACGCAGTATTTT.

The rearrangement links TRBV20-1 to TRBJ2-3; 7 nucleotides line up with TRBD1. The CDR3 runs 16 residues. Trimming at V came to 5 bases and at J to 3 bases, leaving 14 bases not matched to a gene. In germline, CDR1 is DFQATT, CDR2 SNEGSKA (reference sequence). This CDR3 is CSALTGRSFGTDTQYF. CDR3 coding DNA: TGCAGTGCTTTGACAGGGCGCTCGTTCGGGACAGATACGCAGTATTTT.

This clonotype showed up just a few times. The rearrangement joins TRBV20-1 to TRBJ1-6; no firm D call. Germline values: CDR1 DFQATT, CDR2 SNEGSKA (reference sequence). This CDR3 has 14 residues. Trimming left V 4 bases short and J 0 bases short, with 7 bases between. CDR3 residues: CSATGSSYNSPLHF. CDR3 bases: TGCAGTGCTACCGGGAGCTCCTATAATTCACCCCTCCACTTT.

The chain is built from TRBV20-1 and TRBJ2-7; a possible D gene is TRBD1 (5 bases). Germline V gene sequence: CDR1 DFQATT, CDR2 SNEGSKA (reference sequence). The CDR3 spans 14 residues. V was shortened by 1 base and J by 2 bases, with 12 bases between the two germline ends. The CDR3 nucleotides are TGCAGTGCTAGAGTATACAGGAAAACCTACGAGCAGTACTTC. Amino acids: CSARVYRKTYEQYF.

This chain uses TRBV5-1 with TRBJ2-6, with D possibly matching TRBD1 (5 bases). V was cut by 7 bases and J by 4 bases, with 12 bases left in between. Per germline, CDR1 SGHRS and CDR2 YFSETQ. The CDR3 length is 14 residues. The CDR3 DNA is TGCGCCAGCTTGCCTGGGGCCGGGGCCAACGTCCTGACTTTC. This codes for CASLPGAGANVLTF.

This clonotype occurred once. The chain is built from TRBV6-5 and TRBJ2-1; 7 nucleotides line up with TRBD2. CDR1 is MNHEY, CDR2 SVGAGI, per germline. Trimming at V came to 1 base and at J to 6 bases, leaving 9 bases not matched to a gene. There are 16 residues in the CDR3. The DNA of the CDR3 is TGTGCCAGCAGTTACTTCACTAGCGCTCGAGGCAATGAGCAGTTCTTC. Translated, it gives CASSYFTSARGNEQFF.

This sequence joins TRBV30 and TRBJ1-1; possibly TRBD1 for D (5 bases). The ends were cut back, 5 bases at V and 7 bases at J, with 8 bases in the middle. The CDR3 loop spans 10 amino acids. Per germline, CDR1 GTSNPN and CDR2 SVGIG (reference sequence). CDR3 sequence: CAWGGGEAFF. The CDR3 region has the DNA TGTGCCTGGGGTGGGGGTGAAGCTTTCTTT.